The 25 T cell receptor beta chains reported below all come from one sample, sequenced in a study of blood T cells in healthy people across ages. Primers used in a second PCR of roughly 6 to 11 cycles were a sample-barcoded 5' primer and a J-beta primer mix. TCRdb redid the calling of the 5' RACE reads with MiXCR, one entry per CDR3 protein. This table has nearly 800,000 distinct CDR3 sequences, 25% appearing once. This sample also belongs to another study, concerning T cells of mothers and their children.

The sample was blood. The receptors shown here come from a boy younger than 18 in good health.

This clonotype was seen a handful of times. The chain links TRBV29-1 to TRBJ2-7; the D is unclear. This CDR3 comprises 14 residues. V was trimmed by 6 bases and J by 1 base, leaving 16 bases between them. Per the germline V gene, CDR1 is SQVTM and CDR2 is ANQGSEA. CDR3 nucleotide sequence: TGCAGCGTCACTCCGACGGACGGTTCCTACGAGCAGTACTTC. Translated: CSVTPTDGSYEQYF.

CDR3 DNA: TGCAGCGTTGAACGGGGGGGTAATGGCGGAGGGTACAATGAGCAGTTCTTC. Encoded protein: CSVERGGNGGGYNEQFF. The chain recombines TRBV29-1 with TRBJ2-1; 8 bases align to TRBD2. The CDR3 runs to 17 residues. CDR1 is SQVTM and CDR2 is ANQGSEA in the germline V gene. After removal of 2 bases from V and 4 bases from J, the junction contained 13 bases not matched to a gene.

The chain is built from TRBV5-6 and TRBJ1-2, with TRBD1 identical over 11 bases. The CDR3 is made up of 16 amino acids. CDR1 and CDR2 from the germline V gene are SGHDT and YYEEEE. The J segment lost 7 bases and the V segment lost 4 bases, leaving 12 bases of the junction unmatched. CDR3 nucleotides: TGTGCCAGCAGCCAATGGACAGGGGGCGCGGAGGGTGGCTACACCTTC. This sequence encodes CASSQWTGGAEGGYTF.

The sample holds a few counts of this clonotype. This chain uses TRBV9 with TRBJ2-6; D is possibly TRBD1 (5 bases). CDR1 SGDLS and CDR2 YYNGEE come from the germline V gene. CDR3 size: 19 residues. Trimming shortened V by 4 bases and J by 0 bases, and 20 bases separated the two germline ends. CDR3 region: CASSTTSSAGHSGANVLTF. The CDR3 DNA is TGTGCCAGCAGCACCACGTCCTCCGCAGGGCACTCTGGGGCCAACGTCCTGACTTTC.

This chain uses TRBV4-3 with TRBJ1-4; 8 bases align to TRBD1. The CDR3 has 16 residues. Germline CDR1 reads LGHNA; CDR2 reads YSLEER. V shed 0 bases, J shed 6 bases, and the junction held 6 bases outside the gene matches. In DNA, the CDR3 is TGCGCCAGCAGCCAAGATGGACAGGACAGGGATGAAAAACTGTTTTTT. Protein sequence: CASSQDGQDRDEKLFF.

V usage is TRBV7-8 and J usage is TRBJ2-5, with TRBD2 matching 10 bases. The better agreement between TRBJ2-1 and the DNA end casts doubt on the J call. The CDR3 runs to 14 residues. CDR1 and CDR2 from the germline V gene are SGHVS and FQNEAQ. Written as DNA, the CDR3 is TGTGCCAGCAACGGACTAGCGGTCGACAATGAGCAGTTCTTC. Translation: CASNGLAVDNEQFF.

The V call is TRBV6-5, the J call TRBJ2-2; 8 bases fit TRBD1. Germline trimming cut 6 bases from V and 1 base from J; bases unmatched to any gene: 4. Per the germline V gene, CDR1 is MNHEY and CDR2 is SVGAGI. The CDR3 is made up of 15 amino acids. CDR3 residues: CASSRDRMNTGELFF. CDR3 nucleotide sequence: TGTGCCAGCAGCCGGGACAGGATGAACACCGGGGAGCTGTTTTTT.

The chain couples TRBV12-3 or TRBV12-4 to TRBJ2-7; TRBD1 might be the D (5 bases). V was clipped by 7 bases and J by 4 bases, with 11 bases between them. The CDR3 covers 12 residues. CDR3 DNA sequence: TGTGCCAGCACCAGGGTCGGGTACGAGCAGTACTTC. It is translated as CASTRVGYEQYF.

The genes are TRBV10-3 and TRBJ2-3; no clear D gene. Deletions cut 5 bases from V and 6 bases from J, with 12 bases between. Germline V lookup: CDR1 ENHRY, CDR2 SYGVKD. The CDR3 consists of 13 residues. This CDR3 is CAISQSPADTQYF. CDR3 nucleotides: TGTGCCATCAGTCAAAGCCCGGCGGATACGCAGTATTTT.

In this sample, this clonotype turned up a few times. The CDR3 bases are TGTGCCAGCAGCGTTGATCTAGCGGGTAGCTCCTACGAGCAGTACTTC. It encodes CASSVDLAGSSYEQYF. The gene calls are TRBV6-1 and TRBJ2-7, with TRBD2 matching over 8 bases. V was pared by 6 bases and J by 0 bases, with 10 bases of the junction left unmatched. The CDR3 covers 16 residues. Germline CDR1 is MNHNS and CDR2 is SASEGT.

The chain combines TRBV29-1 with TRBJ1-1; D may be TRBD1 (5 bases). Trimming took 1 base from V and 3 from J, leaving 12 bases between them. The CDR3 length is 14 residues. Per the germline V gene, CDR1 is SQVTM and CDR2 is ANQGSEA. The CDR3 bases are TGCAGCGTTGAAGGTTGGGGGGAGGACACTGAAGCTTTCTTT. It specifies CSVEGWGEDTEAFF.

There are a few counts of this clonotype. One end of the junction fails to match germline, which may point to a read error. The chain joins TRBV2 to TRBJ2-5; the D is unclear. The CDR3 covers 14 residues. From germline, CDR1 is SNHLY and CDR2 FYNNEI. The CDR3 protein is CASNKGTNQETQYF. The CDR3 DNA reads as TGTGCCAGCAATAAGGGAACCAACCAGGAGACCCAGTACTTC.

The chain employs TRBV5-1 and TRBJ2-5, with D possibly being TRBD1 or TRBD2 (6 bases each). The CDR3 runs 17 residues. Germline assignment: CDR1 SGHRS and CDR2 YFSETQ. V was shortened by 1 base and J by 2 bases, with 18 bases between the two germline ends. The CDR3 DNA follows: TGCGCCAGCAGCTTGTTGGGGGGCCAATCGATTCAAGAGACCCAGTACTTC. This translates into CASSLLGGQSIQETQYF.

This clonotype was observed a handful of times. This CDR3 is CAWWERGEIYNEQFF. The CDR3 DNA is TGTGCCTGGTGGGAGCGGGGGGAGATTTACAATGAGCAGTTCTTC. The V and J genes are TRBV30 and TRBJ2-1, with TRBD2 matching over 9 bases. The CDR3 totals 15 residues. Per germline, CDR1 GTSNPN and CDR2 SVGIG (reference sequence). V lost 5 bases, J lost 4 bases, and 9 bases stayed unmatched.

The J gene is TRBJ2-7, the V gene TRBV30; 11 nucleotides line up with TRBD1. Germline assignment: CDR1 GTSNPN and CDR2 SVGIG (reference sequence). J gave up 5 bases and V 3 bases, and 6 bases lay outside the gene matches. CDR3 length: 14 amino acids. The CDR3 coding sequence is TGTGCCTGGAGCGCCGGGACAGGGGGTAACGAGCAGTACTTC. This sequence encodes CAWSAGTGGNEQYF.

The table lists this clonotype with many counts. The CDR3 loop is CASSLIRASGETQYF. CDR3 DNA: TGTGCCAGCAGCTTAATCAGGGCCTCGGGAGAGACCCAGTACTTC. The chain employs TRBV7-3 and TRBJ2-5, with a possible D match to TRBD1 (5 bases). CDR3 size: 15 residues. Germline CDR1 and CDR2: SGHTA and FQGTGA. V lost 1 base, J lost 4 bases, and 13 bases lay in between.

This clonotype appeared a few times. The chain joins TRBV20-1 to TRBJ1-5; 7 nucleotides line up with TRBD1. From germline, CDR1 is DFQATT and CDR2 SNEGSKA (reference sequence). This CDR3 is built from 15 residues. V lost 3 bases, J lost 4 bases, and 9 bases stayed unmatched. The CDR3 is CSARVSGQINQPQHF. CDR3 nucleotide sequence: TGCAGTGCTAGGGTCTCGGGACAGATTAATCAGCCCCAGCATTTT.

This clonotype occurred a few times. The chain is built from TRBV7-9 and TRBJ1-4; maybe TRBD1 (5 bases). This CDR3 is built from 14 residues. Deletions cut 4 bases from V and 4 bases from J, with 10 bases between. Germline loops: CDR1 SEHNR, CDR2 FQNEAQ (reference sequence). This CDR3 is CASSSGSVNEKLFF. The CDR3 DNA sequence: TGTGCCAGCAGCTCAGGGTCGGTTAATGAAAAACTGTTTTTT.

CDR3 amino acids: CASSLVPSGVDIQYF. The CDR3 DNA sequence: TGTGCCAGCAGCTTAGTTCCCAGCGGGGTCGACATTCAGTACTTC. The chain uses TRBV7-8 and TRBJ2-4; 7 nucleotides agree with TRBD2. V dropped 1 base and J dropped 8; count of bases not matched to a gene: 8. CDR3 length: 15 residues. CDR1 is SGHVS and CDR2 is FQNEAQ in the germline V gene.

The gene calls are TRBV4-3 and TRBJ2-1; D is undetermined. The CDR3 is 15 residues long. Germline-derived CDR1 and CDR2 are LGHNA and YSLEER. The V gene lost 0 bases and the J gene lost 0 bases, with 6 bases spanning the gap. The CDR3, as DNA: TGCGCCAGCAGCCAAGAGGCGAGCTCCTACAATGAGCAGTTCTTC. Protein product: CASSQEASSYNEQFF.

The V call is TRBV6-5, the J call TRBJ1-4, with 8 bases fitting TRBD1. Germline CDR1 reads MNHEY; CDR2 reads SVGAGI. Trimming took 6 bases from V and 7 from J; bases not matched to a gene: 7. The CDR3 has 14 residues. The CDR3 bases are TGTGCCAGCAGCGCTACAGGGGGGGTTGAAAAACTGTTTTTT. It translates to CASSATGGVEKLFF.

The chain links TRBV20-1 to TRBJ1-2; a weak D match, TRBD1 (5 bases). Trimming took 6 bases from V and 6 from J, leaving 11 bases between them. CDR1 is DFQATT and CDR2 is SNEGSKA in the germline V gene (reference sequence). The CDR3 consists of 11 residues. CDR3 in DNA: TGCAGTGCCTCGACAGTGGATGGCTACACCTTC. It is translated as CSASTVDGYTF.

The genes are TRBV4-3 and TRBJ1-1, with 8 bases identical to TRBD1. V was clipped by 4 bases and J by 0 bases; unmatched bases: 10. The CDR3 covers 17 residues. Germline-derived CDR1 and CDR2 are LGHNA and YSLEER. The CDR3 sequence: CASSRMRTGNLNTEAFF. In DNA, the CDR3 is TGCGCCAGCAGCCGGATGAGGACAGGGAACCTGAACACTGAAGCTTTCTTT.

The table lists this clonotype with a few counts. This chain joins TRBV4-3 and TRBJ2-3; D is tentatively TRBD1 or TRBD2 (5 bases each). Trimming left V 1 base short and J 8 bases short, with 10 bases between. CDR1 and CDR2 (germline): LGHNA, YSLEER. The CDR3 length is 13 residues. CDR3: CASSQGGMATQYF. The CDR3 DNA sequence: TGCGCCAGCAGCCAAGGGGGGATGGCTACGCAGTATTTT.

The rearrangement joins TRBV24-1 to TRBJ2-7, with D possibly called TRBD1 or TRBD2 (5 bases each). CDR1 is KGHDR, CDR2 SFDVKD, per germline. The CDR3 runs 15 residues. V lost 6 bases and J lost 1, with 15 bases in between. The DNA for the CDR3 is TGTGCCACCAGTCCCGGGGCGGGCGGATCCTACGAGCAGTACTTC. This translates into CATSPGAGGSYEQYF.